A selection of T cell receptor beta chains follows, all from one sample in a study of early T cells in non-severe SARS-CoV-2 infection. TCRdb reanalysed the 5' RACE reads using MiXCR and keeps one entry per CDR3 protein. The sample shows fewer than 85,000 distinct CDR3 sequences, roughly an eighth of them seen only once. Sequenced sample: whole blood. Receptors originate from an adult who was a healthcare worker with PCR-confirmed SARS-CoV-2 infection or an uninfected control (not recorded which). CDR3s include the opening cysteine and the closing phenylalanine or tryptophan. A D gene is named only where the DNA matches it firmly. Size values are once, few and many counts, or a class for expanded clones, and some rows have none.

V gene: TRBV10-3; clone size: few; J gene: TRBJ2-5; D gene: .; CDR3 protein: CAISGGLLETQYF; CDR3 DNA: TGTGCCATCAGTGGGGGCCTTCTAGAGACCCAGTACTTC
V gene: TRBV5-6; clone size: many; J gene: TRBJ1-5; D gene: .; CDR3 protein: CASSQAGAQPQHF; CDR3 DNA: TGTGCCAGCAGCCAGGCGGGGGCTCAGCCCCAGCATTTT
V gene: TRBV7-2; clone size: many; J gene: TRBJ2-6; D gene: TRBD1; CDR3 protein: CASSLTGTGQGANVLTF; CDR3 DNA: TGTGCCAGCAGCTTGACCGGGACAGGGCAAGGGGCCAACGTCCTGACTTTC
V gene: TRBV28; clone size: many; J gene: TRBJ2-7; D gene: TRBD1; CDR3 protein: CASSLRQGAREQYF; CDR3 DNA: TGTGCCAGCAGTTTACGACAGGGGGCACGCGAGCAGTACTTC
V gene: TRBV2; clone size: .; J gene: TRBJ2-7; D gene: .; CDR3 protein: CASSLVGVGYEQYF; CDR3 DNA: TGTGCCAGCAGCTTGGTGGGAGTGGGGTACGAGCAGTACTTC
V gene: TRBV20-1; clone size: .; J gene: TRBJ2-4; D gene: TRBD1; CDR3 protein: CSARAGDRKYF; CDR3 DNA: TGCAGTGCTAGAGCTGGGGACAGAAAGTACTTC
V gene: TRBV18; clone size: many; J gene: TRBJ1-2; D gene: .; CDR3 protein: CASSPSQQGPYGYTF; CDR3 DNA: TGTGCCAGCTCACCAAGTCAACAGGGTCCGTATGGCTACACCTTC
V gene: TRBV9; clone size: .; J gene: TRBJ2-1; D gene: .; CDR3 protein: CASSVTSTYNEQFF; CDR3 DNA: TGTGCCAGCAGCGTAACTAGCACCTACAATGAGCAGTTCTTC
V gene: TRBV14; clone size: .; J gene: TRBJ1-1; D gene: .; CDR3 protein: CASSPGVTPEAFF; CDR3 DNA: TGTGCCAGCAGCCCGGGAGTCACCCCTGAAGCTTTCTTT
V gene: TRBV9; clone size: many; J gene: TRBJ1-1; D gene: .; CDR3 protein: CASRRGDLYTEAFF; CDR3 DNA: TGTGCCAGCAGGAGAGGGGACCTCTACACTGAAGCTTTCTTT
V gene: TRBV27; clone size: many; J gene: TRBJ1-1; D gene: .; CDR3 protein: CASSPQGLNTEAFF; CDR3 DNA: TGTGCCAGCAGCCCACAGGGCTTGAACACTGAAGCTTTCTTT
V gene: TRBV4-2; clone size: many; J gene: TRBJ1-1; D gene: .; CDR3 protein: CASSQDLGTEAFF; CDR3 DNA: TGTGCCAGCAGCCAAGATTTAGGGACTGAAGCTTTCTTT
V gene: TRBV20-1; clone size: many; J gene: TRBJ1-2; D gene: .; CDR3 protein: CSARDISNYGYTF; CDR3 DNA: TGCAGTGCTAGAGACATATCCAACTATGGCTACACCTTC
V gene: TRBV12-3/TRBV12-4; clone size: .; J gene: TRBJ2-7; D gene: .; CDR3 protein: CASRKGLGTYEQYF; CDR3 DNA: TGTGCCAGCAGAAAGGGACTGGGAACCTACGAGCAGTACTTC
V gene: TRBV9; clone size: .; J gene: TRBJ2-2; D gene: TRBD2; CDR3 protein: CASSVGPAGVSGELFF; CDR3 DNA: TGTGCCAGCAGCGTAGGACCGGCGGGAGTATCCGGGGAGCTGTTTTTT
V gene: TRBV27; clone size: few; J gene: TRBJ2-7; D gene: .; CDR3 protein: CASRIIPGLSEQYF; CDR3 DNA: TGTGCCAGCAGAATAATACCGGGACTGAGCGAGCAGTACTTC
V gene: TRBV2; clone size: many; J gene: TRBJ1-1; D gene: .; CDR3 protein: CASSENTEAFF; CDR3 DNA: TGTGCCAGCAGTGAGAACACTGAAGCTTTCTTT
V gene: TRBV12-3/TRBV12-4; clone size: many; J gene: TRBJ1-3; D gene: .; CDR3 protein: CASSPSRGLQSGSGNTIYF; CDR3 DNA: TGTGCCAGCAGTCCCAGTCGGGGGTTGCAGTCAGGCTCTGGAAACACCATATATTTT
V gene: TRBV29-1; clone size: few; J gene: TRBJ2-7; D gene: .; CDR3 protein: CSVTGGRIGEQYF; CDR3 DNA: TGCAGCGTCACAGGAGGCCGTATAGGCGAGCAGTACTTC
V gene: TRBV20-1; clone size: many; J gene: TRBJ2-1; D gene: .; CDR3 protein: CSARVTRANEQFF; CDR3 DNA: TGCAGTGCTAGAGTGACTAGGGCTAATGAGCAGTTCTTC
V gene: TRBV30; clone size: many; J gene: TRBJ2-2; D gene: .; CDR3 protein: CAWRDRGRWNTGELFF; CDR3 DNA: TGTGCCTGGAGGGATAGAGGCCGGTGGAACACCGGGGAGCTGTTTTTT
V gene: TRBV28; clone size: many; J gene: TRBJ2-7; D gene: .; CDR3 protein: CASSSYFRDSYYEQYF; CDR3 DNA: TGTGCCAGCAGTTCTTATTTCAGGGATTCCTACTACGAGCAGTACTTC
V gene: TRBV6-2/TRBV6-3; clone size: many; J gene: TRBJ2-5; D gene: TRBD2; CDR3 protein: CASSYPGLAGSETQYF; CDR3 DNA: TGTGCCAGCAGTTACCCGGGACTAGCGGGAAGTGAAACCCAGTACTTC
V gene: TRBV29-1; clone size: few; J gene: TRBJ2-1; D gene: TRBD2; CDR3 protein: CTHDCGREYNEQFF; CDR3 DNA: TGCACCCATGATTGCGGGAGGGAATACAATGAGCAGTTCTTC
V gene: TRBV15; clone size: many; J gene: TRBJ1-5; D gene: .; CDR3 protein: CATEPDGDNQPQHF; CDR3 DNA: TGTGCCACCGAACCGGACGGAGACAATCAGCCCCAGCATTTT
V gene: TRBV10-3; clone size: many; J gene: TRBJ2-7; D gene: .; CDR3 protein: CARSSSGAGEQYF; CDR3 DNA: TGTGCCCGCTCCTCGTCGGGGGCTGGAGAGCAGTACTTC
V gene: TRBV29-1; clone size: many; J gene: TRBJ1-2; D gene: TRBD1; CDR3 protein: CSVVTGDGGYTF; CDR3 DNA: TGCAGCGTTGTCACAGGGGATGGTGGCTACACCTTC
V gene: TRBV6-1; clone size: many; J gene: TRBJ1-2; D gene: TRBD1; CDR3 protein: CASSPGQGSYGYTF; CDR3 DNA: TGTGCCAGCAGTCCGGGACAGGGTTCCTATGGCTACACCTTC
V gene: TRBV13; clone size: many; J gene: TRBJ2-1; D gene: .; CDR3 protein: CASSPRTTYNEQFF; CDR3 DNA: TGTGCCAGCAGCCCGCGCACAACCTACAATGAGCAGTTCTTC
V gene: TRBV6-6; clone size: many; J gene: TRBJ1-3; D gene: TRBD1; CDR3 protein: CASSTGQGRLSGNTIYF; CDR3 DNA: TGTGCCAGCAGTACCGGACAGGGGAGGCTCTCTGGAAACACCATATATTTT
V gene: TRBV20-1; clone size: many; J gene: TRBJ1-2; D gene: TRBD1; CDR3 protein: CSARPPGQGAGYTF; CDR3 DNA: TGCAGTGCTAGGCCTCCGGGACAGGGGGCCGGCTACACCTTC
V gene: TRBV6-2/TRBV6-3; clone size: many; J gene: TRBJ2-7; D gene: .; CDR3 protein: CASTQFSGRSYEQYF; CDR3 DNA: TGTGCCAGCACTCAGTTCTCCGGCCGCTCCTACGAGCAGTACTTC
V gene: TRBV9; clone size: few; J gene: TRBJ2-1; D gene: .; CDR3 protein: CASSVQGTSNEQFF; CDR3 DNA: TGTGCCAGCAGCGTACAGGGAACGAGCAATGAGCAGTTCTTC
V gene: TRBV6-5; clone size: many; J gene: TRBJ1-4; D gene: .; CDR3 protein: CASRARGGNEKLFF; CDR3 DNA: TGTGCCAGCAGGGCCAGAGGGGGAAATGAAAAACTGTTTTTT
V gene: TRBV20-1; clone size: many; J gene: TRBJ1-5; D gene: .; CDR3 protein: CSARAGEGNQPQHF; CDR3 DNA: TGCAGTGCTAGAGCAGGGGAGGGGAATCAGCCCCAGCATTTT
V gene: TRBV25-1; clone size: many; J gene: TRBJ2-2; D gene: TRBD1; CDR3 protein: CASSEGTGETGELFF; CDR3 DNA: TGTGCCAGCAGTGAGGGGACAGGTGAAACCGGGGAGCTGTTTTTT